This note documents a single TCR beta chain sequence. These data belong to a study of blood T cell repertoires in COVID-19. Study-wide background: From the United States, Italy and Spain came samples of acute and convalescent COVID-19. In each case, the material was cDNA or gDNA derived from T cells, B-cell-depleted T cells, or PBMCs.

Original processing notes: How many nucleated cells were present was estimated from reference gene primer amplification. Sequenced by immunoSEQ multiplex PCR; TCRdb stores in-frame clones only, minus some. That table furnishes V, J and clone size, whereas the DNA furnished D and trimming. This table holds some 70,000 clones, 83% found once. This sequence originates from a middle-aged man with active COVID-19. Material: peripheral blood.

CDR3 in amino acids: CASRDDGTAYNEQFF. CDR3 DNA: TGTGCCAGCAGGGATGATGGGACAGCCTACAATGAGCAGTTCTTC. The rearrangement uses TRBV6-5 and TRBJ2-1, with TRBD1 matching over 7 bases. CDR1 and CDR2 from the germline V gene are MNHEY and SVGAGI. V shed 6 bases, J shed 2 bases, and the junction held 7 bases outside the gene matches. This CDR3 contains 15 residues.